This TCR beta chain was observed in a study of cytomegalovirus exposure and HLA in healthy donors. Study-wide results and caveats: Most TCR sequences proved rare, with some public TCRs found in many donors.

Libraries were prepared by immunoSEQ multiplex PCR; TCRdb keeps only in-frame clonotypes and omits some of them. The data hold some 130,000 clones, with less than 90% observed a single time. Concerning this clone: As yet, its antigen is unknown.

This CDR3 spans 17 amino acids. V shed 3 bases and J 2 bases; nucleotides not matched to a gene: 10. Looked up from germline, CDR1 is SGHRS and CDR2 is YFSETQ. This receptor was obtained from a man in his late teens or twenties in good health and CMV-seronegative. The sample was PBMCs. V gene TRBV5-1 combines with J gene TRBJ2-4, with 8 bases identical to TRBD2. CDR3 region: CASSSRVAGRPKNIQYF. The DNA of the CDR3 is TGCGCCAGCAGCTCGCGTGTAGCGGGGAGACCCAAAAACATTCAGTACTTC.